The 10 T cell receptor beta chains presented below share a single source sample, sequenced in a study of blood T cells in healthy people across ages. With a J-beta primer mix and a sample-barcoded 5' primer, a second PCR ran roughly 6 to 11 cycles. TCRdb processed the 5' RACE reads anew with MiXCR; each CDR3 protein has one entry. Of 630,000 or so distinct CDR3 sequences listed, approximately 29% are singletons. The sample was blood. Receptor source: an elderly woman in good health.

This chain connects TRBV20-1 to TRBJ2-7; 8 nucleotides match TRBD1. Judging by the DNA end, TRBJ2-5 fits better; the J call may be wrong. The CDR3 spans 12 residues. Germline values: CDR1 DFQATT, CDR2 SNEGSKA (reference sequence). The CDR3 reads CSAKDRGETQYF. The CDR3 DNA follows: TGCAGTGCCAAAGACAGGGGTGAGACCCAGTACTTC.

This clonotype has just one count. The junction departs from germline at one end; a sequencing error may be responsible. This chain uses TRBV6-5 with TRBJ2-5; 8 nucleotides line up with TRBD2. The CDR3 totals 14 residues. Germline CDR1 and CDR2: MNHEY and SVGAGI. CDR3 sequence (DNA): TGTGCCAGCAGTGAGCGGGGGCCTTACAATGAGCAGCACTTC. Translating it yields CASSERGPYNEQHF.

The rearrangement joins TRBV7-2 to TRBJ2-1; D unclear. This CDR3 region has 13 residues. Trimming took 4 bases from V and 4 from J, leaving 8 bases between them. The germline gives CDR1 SGHTA, CDR2 FQGNSA. The CDR3 nucleotides read TGTGCCAGCAGCTCGAACCGGTACAATGAGCAGTTCTTC. As protein: CASSSNRYNEQFF.

This clonotype showed up many times. Written as DNA, the CDR3 is TGTGCCAGCAGTTCAGGACCGACAGCTAACTATGGCTACACCTTC. Translating gives CASSSGPTANYGYTF. This sequence joins TRBV28 and TRBJ1-2; D may be TRBD1 (5 bases). This CDR3 is 15 amino acids long. Trimming left V 4 bases short and J 0 bases short, with 12 bases between. Germline CDR1 is MDHEN and CDR2 is SYDVKM.

The gene calls are TRBV7-9 and TRBJ2-3, with TRBD2 as a possible D gene (5 bases). Trimming pared 5 bases from V and 3 bases from J, leaving 18 bases between. The CDR3 runs to 16 residues. Looked up from germline, CDR1 is SEHNR and CDR2 is FQNEAQ (reference sequence). The CDR3 sequence is CASSPPTREKTDTQYF. The CDR3 DNA is TGTGCCAGCAGCCCCCCCACAAGGGAGAAAACAGATACGCAGTATTTT. The full variable domain, completed using reference TRBV7-9 and TRBJ2-3, is DTGVSQNPRHKITKRGQNVTFRCDPISEHNRLYWYRQTLGQGPEFLTYFQNEAQLEKSRLLSDRFSAERPKGSFSTLEIQRTEQGDSAMYLCASSPPTREKTDTQYFGPGTRLTVL.

This clonotype was picked up many times. The chain carries TRBV20-1 and TRBJ2-3; 10 nucleotides match TRBD2. The germline CDR1 and CDR2 sequences are DFQATT and SNEGSKA (reference sequence). V lost 5 bases to trimming and J lost 2 bases; unmatched junction nucleotides: 10. This CDR3 is built from 16 residues. The CDR3 protein is CSASSGGGTNTDTQYF. The CDR3 nucleotides read TGCAGTGCTTCAAGCGGGGGGGGTACCAACACAGATACGCAGTATTTT.

J is TRBJ1-2 and V is TRBV12-3 or TRBV12-4, with D uncertain. The V gene lost 6 bases and the J gene lost 7 bases, with 15 bases spanning the gap. The CDR3 spans 13 residues. The DNA for the CDR3 is TGTGCCAGCAGACAAACGGTGGAATCTGGCTACACCTTC. It codes for CASRQTVESGYTF.

Notes on this clonotype: This could be a read error, since a much larger clone is one nucleotide away. V and J are TRBV5-6 and TRBJ2-5, with 8 bases aligning to TRBD1. V was clipped by 6 bases and J by 9 bases; unmatched bases: 10. The germline V gene encodes CDR1 SGHDT and CDR2 YYEEEE. The CDR3 runs to 13 residues. CDR3: CASTWTGPSAQYF. The CDR3, as DNA: TGTGCCAGCACCTGGACAGGGCCGTCTGCCCAGTACTTC.

Here the CDR3 DNA reads TGTGCCAGCAGCCCTGCAAGGGGGGCAGCGAACACCGGGGAGCTGTTTTTT. Its protein is CASSPARGAANTGELFF. The chain carries TRBV5-6 and TRBJ2-2; D may correspond to TRBD1 or TRBD2 (6 bases each). The germline CDR1 and CDR2 sequences are SGHDT and YYEEEE. V lost 4 bases and J 0 bases, leaving 16 bases between the germline ends. CDR3 length equals 17 residues.

The sample holds many counts of this clonotype. The rearrangement links TRBV5-1 to TRBJ2-7; 7 positions match TRBD1. The germline CDR1 and CDR2 sequences are SGHRS and YFSETQ. J lost 6 bases, V lost 1 base, and 4 bases had no gene match. This CDR3 is built from 13 residues. As DNA, the CDR3 is TGCGCCAGCAGCTTGATTACAGGGGTCGAGCAGTACTTC. Amino acids: CASSLITGVEQYF.